This entry concerns a single T cell receptor (beta chain). The antigen this receptor binds is unknown. The sample holds no much larger clone one base away, and base qualities are not on file. The V end loses 5 bases and the J end loses 4 bases, and a stretch of 22 bases separates them. The germline V gene yields SGHNT for CDR1 and YENEEA for CDR2. Measured from the cysteine to the phenylalanine, the CDR3 is 17 residues long. The kept DNA is CDR3 alone, 51 bases in frame from the first base. The data originate from a study of blood T cell repertoires in COVID-19 (TCRdb year 2020). With regard to the full study: Collaborator samples came from the United States, Italy and Spain and covered acute and convalescent phases of COVID-19. The prospective study material was composed of cDNA or gDNA derived from T cells, B-cell-depleted T cells, or PBMCs. Subjects who had been exposed to COVID-19, were actively infected with it, or had recovered from it provided the deeply sampled blood TCRbeta repertoires that made up the dataset. The repertoires were released in a freely available public database meant as a resource for research on the immune response to SARS-CoV-2. The samples were drawn from the first 160 participants of the ongoing ImmuneRACE study and from under 1,500 subjects provided by 6 global collaborators. Nearly every sample came with metadata listing a de-identified subject ID, COVID-19 status, age in years and sex. Where HLA class I and class II types were available, the types were taken from metadata supplied by the sample provider, not from assay-based typing. Here is what the overall study found, with its caveats: How much clinical and demographic metadata was included differed by source and by participant, and the metadata was provided uncurated.

The immunoSEQ Assay, a bias-controlled multiplex PCR, was used to amplify TCRbeta CDR3 regions from genomic DNA. Per the authors' processing: Nucleated cell counts per sample were estimated from amplification of reference gene primers within the assay. Sequence reads were collapsed and filtered to measure the absolute abundance of every unique TCRbeta CDR3 rearrangement. For each sample, productive Simpson clonality was calculated as the square root of Simpson's diversity index across productive rearrangements. In its TCRdb copy, this immuneACCESS table keeps in-frame sequences only and misses some clones. Where compared with another copy, unresolved V genes explain less than half of these, and the others have no known cause. That table furnishes V, J and clone size, whereas the DNA furnished D and trimming. Present in this sample are about 140,000 clones, about 79% of which were seen just once. The ten largest make up under 3% of the sample.

Participants in the prospective study were enrolled through a virtual design, were aged roughly 18 to 100 years, and lived in approximately 25 United States geographic areas. In the prospective study, participants were assigned to cohorts based on the clinical history participants reported in a screening survey and a study questionnaire. For ImmuneRACE Cohort 3, a participant was defined as recovered based on two consecutive negative NP/OP PCR tests, clearance by a healthcare professional, or resolution of symptoms. In the prospective study, whole blood, serum and a nasopharyngeal or oropharyngeal swab were collected from each participant by mobile phlebotomists. Over a roughly 2-month period, participants in the prospective study had the option of providing additional blood draws and questionnaires. Before DNA extraction, prospective study blood samples were shipped either frozen or at room temperature.

The sequencing input was PBMCs or T cells enriched from blood (not recorded which). The chain uses TRBV11-3 and TRBJ2-3; the D gene is perhaps TRBD2, from 5 matching bases. The TCR originated in a woman aged 50 to 60 who had recovered from COVID-19. The DNA sequence is as follows: TGTGCCAGCAGCCAAAGTAGTGGGAGTCCCCTCCCAGATACGCAGTATTTT. It encodes CASSQSSGSPLPDTQYF.